The present T cell receptor beta chain was sequenced within a study of beta chain features in type 1 diabetes. Every single donor gave one heparinised blood draw, and these averaged approximately 120 mL. Concerning this clone: What it binds is unknown.

Whole-study results and caveats: Insertions at VDJ junctions were less frequent in type 1 diabetes patients. These patients also deleted more nucleotides at the same junctions. A potential influence of HLA type upon TCRB rearrangement remained unresolved herein. Among patients, naive, central memory and Treg TCRB repertoires appeared more similar than among healthy donors.

The isolated RNA, all of it, was reverse transcribed, so expressed TCRB transcripts were what got sequenced. TCRdb's table, derived via immunoSEQ multiplex PCR, lists solely in-frame clones and lacks some. The profile shows roughly 240,000 clones, 13% to 15% of them singletons. Material for sequencing was naive CD4+ T cells from blood. The TCR sequence derives from a woman in her thirties or forties in good health.

CDR3 amino acids: CASSSNRVQPQHF. The CDR3 DNA is TGTGCCAGCAGTTCGAACAGGGTACAGCCCCAGCATTTT. This sequence joins TRBV6-5 and TRBJ1-5; maybe TRBD1 (6 bases). Germline loops: CDR1 MNHEY, CDR2 SVGAGI. Trimming cost V 4 bases and J 7 bases, with 11 bases left between them. The CDR3 is made up of 13 amino acids.